This T cell receptor (beta chain) came from a study of CXCR3-negative and CXCR3-positive naive CD8 T cells. The study, taken as a whole, reports: Diversity in memory CD8+ cells fell much lower than the comparably high levels seen in both naive subsets.

This CDR3 has 11 amino acids. The libraries of TRB cDNA were prepared using 5' RACE with UMI labels. No DNA is given; TCRdb re-called the 5' RACE reads and lists each CDR3 protein once. This table lists about 28,000 distinct CDR3 sequences. Details on this clonotype: Its specificity is unknown.

This receptor was taken from a human donor in good health. Some clones in this sample may be carry-over from other donors' samples. The sample was memory CD8+ T cells from blood. The rearrangement joins TRBV12-3 or TRBV12-4 to TRBJ1-2; no DNA is available, so the TRBD1 call from TCRdb remains unchecked. CDR3: CASSWGGGYTF.